This TCR beta chain was sequenced for a study of control samples from healthy donors and cancer patients. Some clones are missing from TCRdb's copy, which holds only in-frame ones; the method was immunoSEQ multiplex PCR. The sample contains tens of thousands of clones, about nine tenths of which appear only once. Germline values: CDR1 MGHDK, CDR2 SYGVNS. V lost 3 bases and J lost 3; bases outside the gene matches: 3. The CDR3 covers 15 residues. The receptor's source is a man aged 50-59 years with lung cancer. Sequenced: PBMCs. This rearrangement joins TRBV25-1 to TRBJ2-1; 9 bases are shared with TRBD2. CDR3 amino acids: CASSDLAGFYNEQFF. The CDR3 nucleotides read TGTGCCAGCAGTGACCTAGCGGGGTTCTACAATGAGCAGTTCTTC.